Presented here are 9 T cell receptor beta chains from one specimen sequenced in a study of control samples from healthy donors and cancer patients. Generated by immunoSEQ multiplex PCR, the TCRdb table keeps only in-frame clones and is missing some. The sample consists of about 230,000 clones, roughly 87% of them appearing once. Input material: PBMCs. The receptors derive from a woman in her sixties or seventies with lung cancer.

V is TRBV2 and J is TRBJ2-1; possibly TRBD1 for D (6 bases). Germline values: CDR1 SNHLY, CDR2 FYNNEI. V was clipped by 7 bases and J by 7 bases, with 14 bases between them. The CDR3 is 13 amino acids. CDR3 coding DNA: TGTGCCAGCACCTACAGGGTTAGGAATGAGCAGTTCTTC. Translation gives CASTYRVRNEQFF.

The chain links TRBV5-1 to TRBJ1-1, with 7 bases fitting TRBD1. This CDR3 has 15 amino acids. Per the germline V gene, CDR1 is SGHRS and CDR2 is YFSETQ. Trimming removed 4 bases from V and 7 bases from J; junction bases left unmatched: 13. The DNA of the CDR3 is TGCGCCAGCAGCCTCCAGTCCAGGGGGGAGGGTGAAGCTTTCTTT. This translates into CASSLQSRGEGEAFF.

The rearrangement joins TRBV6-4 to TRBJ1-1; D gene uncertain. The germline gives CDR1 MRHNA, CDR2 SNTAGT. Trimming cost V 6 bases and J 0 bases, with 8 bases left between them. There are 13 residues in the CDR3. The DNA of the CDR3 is TGTGCCAGCAGCATATCCATGAACACTGAAGCTTTCTTT. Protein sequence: CASSISMNTEAFF.

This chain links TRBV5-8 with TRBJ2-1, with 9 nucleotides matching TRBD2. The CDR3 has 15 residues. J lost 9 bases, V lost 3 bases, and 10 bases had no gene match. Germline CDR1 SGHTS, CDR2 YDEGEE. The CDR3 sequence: CASSSGTSYTGEQFF. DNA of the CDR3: TGTGCCAGCAGCTCGGGGACTAGCTATACGGGTGAGCAGTTCTTC.

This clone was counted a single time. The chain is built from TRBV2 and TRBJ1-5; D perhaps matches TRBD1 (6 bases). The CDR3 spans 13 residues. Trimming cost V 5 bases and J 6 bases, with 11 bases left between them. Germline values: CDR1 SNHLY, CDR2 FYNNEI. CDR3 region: CASSYRAAQPQHF. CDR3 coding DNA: TGTGCCAGCAGTTACAGGGCAGCTCAGCCCCAGCATTTT.

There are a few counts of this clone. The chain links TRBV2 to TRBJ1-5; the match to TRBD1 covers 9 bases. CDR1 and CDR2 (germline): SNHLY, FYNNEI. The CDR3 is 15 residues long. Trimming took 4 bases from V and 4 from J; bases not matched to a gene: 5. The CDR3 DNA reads TGTGCCAGCAGTGGGACAGGGGCGATTAATCAGCCCCAGCATTTT. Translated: CASSGTGAINQPQHF.

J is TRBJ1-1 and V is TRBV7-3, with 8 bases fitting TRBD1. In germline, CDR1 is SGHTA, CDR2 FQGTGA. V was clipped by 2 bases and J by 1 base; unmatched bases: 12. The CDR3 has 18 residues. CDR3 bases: TGTGCCAGCAGCTTAGGGCGCTGGGGGACAGGTGGGAACACTGAAGCTTTCTTT. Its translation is CASSLGRWGTGGNTEAFF.

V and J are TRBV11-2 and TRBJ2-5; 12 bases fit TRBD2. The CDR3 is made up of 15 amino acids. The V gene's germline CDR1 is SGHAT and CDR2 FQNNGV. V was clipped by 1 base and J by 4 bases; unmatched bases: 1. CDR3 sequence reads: CASSLGGLAGETQYF. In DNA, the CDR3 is TGTGCCAGCAGCTTAGGGGGACTAGCGGGAGAGACCCAGTACTTC.

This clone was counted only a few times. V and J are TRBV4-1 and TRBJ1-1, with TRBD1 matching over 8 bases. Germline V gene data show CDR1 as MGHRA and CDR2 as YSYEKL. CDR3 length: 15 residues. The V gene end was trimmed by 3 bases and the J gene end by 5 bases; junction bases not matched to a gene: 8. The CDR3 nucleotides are TGCGCCAGCAGCCAGGCGTTCAGGGGGCGGACTGAAGCTTTCTTT. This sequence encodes CASSQAFRGRTEAFF.